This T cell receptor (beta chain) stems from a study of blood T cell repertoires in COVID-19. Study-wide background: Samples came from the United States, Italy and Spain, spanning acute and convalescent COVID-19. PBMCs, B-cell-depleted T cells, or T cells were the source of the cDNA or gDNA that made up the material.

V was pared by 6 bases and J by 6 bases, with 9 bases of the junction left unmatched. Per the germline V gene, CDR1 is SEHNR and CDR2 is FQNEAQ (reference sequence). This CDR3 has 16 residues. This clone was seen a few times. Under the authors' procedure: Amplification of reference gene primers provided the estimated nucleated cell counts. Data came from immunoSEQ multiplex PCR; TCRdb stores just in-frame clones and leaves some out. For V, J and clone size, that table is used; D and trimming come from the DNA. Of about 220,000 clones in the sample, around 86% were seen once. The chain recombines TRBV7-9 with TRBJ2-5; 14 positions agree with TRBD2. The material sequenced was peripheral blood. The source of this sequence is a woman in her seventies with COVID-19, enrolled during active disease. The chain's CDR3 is CASRPPGTSGSKTQYF. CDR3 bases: TGTGCCAGCAGGCCCCCCGGGACTAGCGGGAGCAAGACCCAGTACTTC.